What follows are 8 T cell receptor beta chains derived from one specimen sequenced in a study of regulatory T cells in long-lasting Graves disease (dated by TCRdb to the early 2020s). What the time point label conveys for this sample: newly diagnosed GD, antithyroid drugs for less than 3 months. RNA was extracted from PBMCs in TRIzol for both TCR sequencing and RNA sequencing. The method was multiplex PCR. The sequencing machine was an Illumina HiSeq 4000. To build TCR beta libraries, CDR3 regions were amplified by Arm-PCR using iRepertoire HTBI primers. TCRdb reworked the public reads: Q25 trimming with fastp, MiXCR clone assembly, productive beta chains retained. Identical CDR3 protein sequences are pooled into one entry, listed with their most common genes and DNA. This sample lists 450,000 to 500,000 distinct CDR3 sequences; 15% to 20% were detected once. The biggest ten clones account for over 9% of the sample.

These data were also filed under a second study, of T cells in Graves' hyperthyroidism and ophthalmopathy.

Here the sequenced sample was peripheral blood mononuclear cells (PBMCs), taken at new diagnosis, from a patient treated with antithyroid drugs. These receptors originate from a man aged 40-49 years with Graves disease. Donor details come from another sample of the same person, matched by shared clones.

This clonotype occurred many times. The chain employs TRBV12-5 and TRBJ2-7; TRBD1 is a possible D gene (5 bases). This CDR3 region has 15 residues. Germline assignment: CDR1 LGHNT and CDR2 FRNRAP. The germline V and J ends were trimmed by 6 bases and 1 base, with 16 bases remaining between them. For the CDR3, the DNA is TGTGCTAGTGGACCCGGACAAGACCTTTCCTACGAGCAGTACTTC. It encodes CASGPGQDLSYEQYF.

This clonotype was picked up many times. CDR3 in amino acids: CASSFSGQGRGYTF. In DNA form, the CDR3 reads TGCGCCAGCAGCTTCTCGGGACAGGGACGTGGCTACACCTTC. V usage is TRBV5-1 and J usage is TRBJ1-2; 9 nucleotides agree with TRBD1. The CDR3 is 14 amino acids. The ends lost 2 bases at V and 7 bases at J; junction bases unmatched: 6. From germline, CDR1 is SGHRS and CDR2 YFSETQ.

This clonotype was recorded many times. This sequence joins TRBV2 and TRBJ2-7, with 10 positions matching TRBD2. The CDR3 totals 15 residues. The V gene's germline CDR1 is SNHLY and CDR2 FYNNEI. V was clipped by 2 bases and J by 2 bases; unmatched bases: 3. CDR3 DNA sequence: TGTGCCAGCAGTGAAAGAGCGGGAGGGCCCTACGAGCAGTACTTC. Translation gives CASSERAGGPYEQYF.

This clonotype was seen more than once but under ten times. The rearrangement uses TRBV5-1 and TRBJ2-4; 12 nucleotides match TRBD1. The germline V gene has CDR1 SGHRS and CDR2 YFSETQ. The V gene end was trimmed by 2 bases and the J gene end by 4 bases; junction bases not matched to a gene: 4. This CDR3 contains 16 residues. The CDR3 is CASSFGTGGMKNIQYF. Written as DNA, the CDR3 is TGCGCCAGCAGCTTCGGGACAGGGGGCATGAAAAACATTCAGTACTTC.

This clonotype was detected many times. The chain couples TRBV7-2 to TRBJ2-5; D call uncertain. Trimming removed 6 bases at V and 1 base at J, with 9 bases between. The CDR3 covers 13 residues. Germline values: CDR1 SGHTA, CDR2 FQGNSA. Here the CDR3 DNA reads TGTGCCAGCAGAATTAGCAGCCAAGAGACCCAGTACTTC. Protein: CASRISSQETQYF.

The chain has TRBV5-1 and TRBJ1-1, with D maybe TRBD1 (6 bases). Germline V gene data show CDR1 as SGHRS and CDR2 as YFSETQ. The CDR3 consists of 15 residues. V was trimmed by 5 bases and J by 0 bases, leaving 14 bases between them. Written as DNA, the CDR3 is TGCGCCAGCAGGCCCGGGGGCGTCATGAACACTGAAGCTTTCTTT. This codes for CASRPGGVMNTEAFF. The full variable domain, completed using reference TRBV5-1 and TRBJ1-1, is KAGVTQTPRYLIKTRGQQVTLSCSPISGHRSVSWYQQTPGQGLQFLFEYFSETQRNKGNFPGRFSGRQFSNSRSEMNVSTLELGDSALYLCASRPGGVMNTEAFFGQGTRLTVV.

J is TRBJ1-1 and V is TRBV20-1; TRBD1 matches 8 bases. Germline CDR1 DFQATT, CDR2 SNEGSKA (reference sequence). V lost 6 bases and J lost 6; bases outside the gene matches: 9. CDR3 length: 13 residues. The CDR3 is CSAWTGPLSEAFF. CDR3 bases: TGCAGTGCCTGGACAGGGCCTCTATCTGAAGCTTTCTTT.

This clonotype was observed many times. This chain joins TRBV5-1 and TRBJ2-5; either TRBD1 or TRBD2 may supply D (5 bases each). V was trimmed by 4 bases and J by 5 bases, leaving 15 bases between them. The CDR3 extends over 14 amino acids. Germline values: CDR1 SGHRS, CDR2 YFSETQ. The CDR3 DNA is TGCGCCAGCAGCCCTGGGACGGCCGGGGAGACCCAGTACTTC. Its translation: CASSPGTAGETQYF. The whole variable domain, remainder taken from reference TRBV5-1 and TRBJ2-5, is KAGVTQTPRYLIKTRGQQVTLSCSPISGHRSVSWYQQTPGQGLQFLFEYFSETQRNKGNFPGRFSGRQFSNSRSEMNVSTLELGDSALYLCASSPGTAGETQYFGPGTRLLVL.